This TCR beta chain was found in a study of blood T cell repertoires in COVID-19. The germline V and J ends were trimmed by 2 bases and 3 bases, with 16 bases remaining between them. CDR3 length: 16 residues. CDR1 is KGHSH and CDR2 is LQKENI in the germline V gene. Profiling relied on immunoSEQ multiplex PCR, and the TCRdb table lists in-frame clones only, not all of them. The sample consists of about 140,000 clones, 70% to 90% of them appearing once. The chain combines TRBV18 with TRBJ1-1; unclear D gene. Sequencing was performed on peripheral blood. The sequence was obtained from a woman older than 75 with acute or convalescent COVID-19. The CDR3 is CASSPFQSPEHTEAFF. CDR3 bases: TGTGCCAGCTCACCATTCCAGTCTCCGGAGCACACTGAAGCTTTCTTT.